This is a list of T cell receptor beta chains from one sample in a study of T cells in Graves' hyperthyroidism and ophthalmopathy. One entry per CDR3 protein results from TCRdb running MiXCR on the multiplex PCR reads. The data hold roughly 840,000 distinct CDR3 sequences, with over 35% observed a single time. The sample taken for sequencing was blood. Receptors originate from a man between 18 and 29 years old with Graves' hyperthyroidism. Each CDR3 is given with its conserved first and last residue. Each record gives: J gene, V gene, clone size, D gene, CDR3 DNA, CDR3 protein. A D gene is named only where the DNA matches it firmly. Where a row states a size, it is once, few, many or the class of an expanded clone; other rows omit it.

>TRBJ2-5|TRBV25-1|many|-
TGTGCCAGCAGTGAGGGGGCAGGGCGAGAGACCCAGTACTTC
CASSEGAGRETQYF
>TRBJ1-5|TRBV2|many|-
TGTGCCAGCAAAAGGGGGGCTCGTAGCAATCAGCCCCAGCATTTT
CASKRGARSNQPQHF
>TRBJ1-2|TRBV19|many|TRBD1
TGTGCCAGTAGTATGGAACAGGGGGCCGCCTCCTATGGCTACACCTTC
CASSMEQGAASYGYTF
>TRBJ1-1|TRBV15|many|-
TGTGCCACCAGCAGAGGGCGCCTGAGTAAGAACACTGAAGCTTTCTTT
CATSRGRLSKNTEAFF
>TRBJ1-5|TRBV12-3/TRBV12-4|-|-
TGTGCCAGCACCGAAACACAGACCAATCAGCCCCAGCATTTT
CASTETQTNQPQHF
>TRBJ1-2|TRBV7-8|-|-
TGTGCCAGCAGCTCCCAAGACAGGTTCGGTGGCTACACCTTC
CASSSQDRFGGYTF
>TRBJ2-7|TRBV29-1|few|-
TGCAGCGAGGGGCACGAGCAGTACTTC
CSEGHEQYF
>TRBJ1-4|TRBV11-2|few|-
TGTGCCAGCAGCTCCGTCGGGGTGGGGGGCGTAGCTAATGAAAAACTGTTTTTT
CASSSVGVGGVANEKLFF
>TRBJ1-1|TRBV10-3|-|-
TGTGCCAGCAGCCATGGGCAGCAGATATCTTCCACTGAAGCTTTCTTT
CASSHGQQISSTEAFF
>TRBJ2-7|TRBV28|-|TRBD1
TGTGCCAGCAGTCGGCCCGGGACAGCGGCCTACGAGCAGTACTTC
CASSRPGTAAYEQYF
>TRBJ1-2|TRBV7-2|-|TRBD1
TGTGCCAGCAGCTTTTTCGGGACAGGGGACCCAAACTATGGCTACACCTTC
CASSFFGTGDPNYGYTF
>TRBJ2-3|TRBV9|few|TRBD2
TGTGCCAGCAGCGCCTCTAGCGGGGGGGCCACAGATACGCAGTATTTT
CASSASSGGATDTQYF
>TRBJ2-7|TRBV29-1|many|-
TGCAGCGTTGGAGGGTTCAACGAGCAGTACTTC
CSVGGFNEQYF
>TRBJ1-4|TRBV19|-|-
TGTGCCAGTAGTCCCCGGGACACTCGGAATAAAAAACTGTTTTTT
CASSPRDTRNKKLFF
>TRBJ2-7|TRBV5-1|many|-
TGCGCCAGCAGCCCCCGGGCCTCAGGGTCGGGGTACGAGCAGTACTTC
CASSPRASGSGYEQYF
>TRBJ1-1|TRBV20-1|-|-
TGCAGTGCCCCGACGACAATGGACTCTGAAGCTTTCTTT
CSAPTTMDSEAFF
>TRBJ1-1|TRBV7-9|many|TRBD1
TGTGCCAGCAGCTTCGGACAGGCCAACACTGAAGCTTTCTTT
CASSFGQANTEAFF
>TRBJ1-1|TRBV7-9|many|TRBD1
TGTGCCAGCACACAACAGGGGACAGCCAAAGCTTTCTTT
CASTQQGTAKAFF
>TRBJ1-1|TRBV10-3|-|-
TGTGCCAGCAGTTTATTCCGCGCAGGCGGAGCTTTCTTT
CASSLFRAGGAFF
>TRBJ2-5|TRBV13|-|-
TGTGCCAGCAGATTTCCGGGAGAGCTGGAAGAGACCCAGTACTTC
CASRFPGELEETQYF
>TRBJ2-1|TRBV11-2|-|-
TGTGCCAGCAGCTTATATGAAAACAATGAGCAGTTCTTC
CASSLYENNEQFF
>TRBJ2-7|TRBV25-1|-|TRBD1
TGTGCCAGCTCCCAGGGCCCTCGGGACAGGGGGCTCTACGAGCAGTACTTC
CASSQGPRDRGLYEQYF
>TRBJ2-7|TRBV10-3|many|TRBD1
TGTGCCATCAGTGAGGGGACAGGGACCCCCGGCTCCTACGAGCAGTACTTC
CAISEGTGTPGSYEQYF
>TRBJ1-3|TRBV7-2|-|-
TGTGCCAGCAGCCGATACCGTCCAGGGTCTGGAAACACCATATATTTT
CASSRYRPGSGNTIYF
>TRBJ2-7|TRBV12-3/TRBV12-4|-|-
TGTGCCAGCAGTTTCTACTTCGAAGAGCAGTACTTC
CASSFYFEEQYF
>TRBJ1-5|TRBV24-1|many|TRBD1
TGTGCCACCAGTGATTCCGCAGGGGGCCGGGGTAGCAATCAGCCCCAGCATTTT
CATSDSAGGRGSNQPQHF
>TRBJ2-2|TRBV6-1|-|-
TGTGCCAGCAGTGACTCGGGGCTCACCGGGGAGCTGTTTTTT
CASSDSGLTGELFF
>TRBJ2-7|TRBV2|many|-
TGTGCCAGCAGTGAGAGTGGCTTCTCCTACGAGCAGTACTTC
CASSESGFSYEQYF
>TRBJ2-7|TRBV5-6|-|TRBD2
TGTGCCAGCAGCTTGGGTCTTAGGGCGGGAGGGCCCTACGAGCAGTACTTC
CASSLGLRAGGPYEQYF
>TRBJ1-1|TRBV13|-|-
TGTGCCAGCAGCTTACCCCCGGGGAACACTGAAGCTTTCTTT
CASSLPPGNTEAFF
>TRBJ1-5|TRBV10-3|-|TRBD1
TGTGCCACCGGGACAGGGAGTTACAATCAGCCCCAGCATTTT
CATGTGSYNQPQHF
>TRBJ2-6|TRBV10-3|-|-
TGTGCCAGCAGTCAACAGAGGGCCCCCCGTAAGGCTGGGGCCAACGTCCTGACTTTC
CASSQQRAPRKAGANVLTF
>TRBJ2-7|TRBV7-2|-|TRBD2
TGTGCCAGCAGCCCCCCCGGGACTAGCGGGATCCACGAGCAGTACTTC
CASSPPGTSGIHEQYF
>TRBJ2-7|TRBV7-2|-|-
TGTGCCAGCAGCTCAGGGGAGATGGGGCCCTACGAGCAGTACTTC
CASSSGEMGPYEQYF
>TRBJ2-5|TRBV20-1|few|TRBD2
TGCAGTGCTAGTAGCGGGAGAAGGCAAGAGACCCAGTACTTC
CSASSGRRQETQYF
>TRBJ1-5|TRBV12-3/TRBV12-4|-|TRBD1
TGTGCCAGCAGTGTGGGACAGGGGGAAGGTCAGCCCCAGCATTTT
CASSVGQGEGQPQHF
>TRBJ2-7|TRBV20-1|few|-
TGCAGTGCTACAGGGTTTGGGTTACCTAACGAGCAGTACTTC
CSATGFGLPNEQYF
>TRBJ2-7|TRBV9|-|-
TGTGCCAGCAGCGTAGCTTACCAGTCCCCCTACGAGCAGTACTTC
CASSVAYQSPYEQYF
>TRBJ2-6|TRBV5-1|-|TRBD1
TGCGCCAGCAGCGCGGACAGGACCGACTCTGGGGCCAACGTCCTGACTTTC
CASSADRTDSGANVLTF
>TRBJ2-5|TRBV29-1|-|TRBD2
TGCAGCGTTGACTTCGCAACTAGCGGGAGGATCGAGACCCAGTACTTC
CSVDFATSGRIETQYF
>TRBJ2-5|TRBV10-3|-|-
TGTGCCATCAGGGGTCGCGGGAGCGAGGGGGAGCAGGTGACCCAGTACTTC
CAIRGRGSEGEQVTQYF
>TRBJ1-5|TRBV7-8|-|-
TGTGCCAGCAGCTTCACCCTCGGGGGGGTTAGGGCCTACGAGCATTTT
CASSFTLGGVRAYEHF
>TRBJ2-2|TRBV29-1|-|-
TGCAGCGTTGAGGGGGTAGGGTTCGGGGAGCTGTTTTTT
CSVEGVGFGELFF
>TRBJ2-7|TRBV12-3/TRBV12-4|-|TRBD2
TGTGCCAGCAGCTTAGCGGGGGGGCCCGGCTACGAGCAGTACTTC
CASSLAGGPGYEQYF
>TRBJ1-6|TRBV7-9|-|TRBD1
TGTGCCAGCAGCCAAGAAGACAGGGGGAGTTCACCCCTCCACTTT
CASSQEDRGSSPLHF
>TRBJ2-7|TRBV29-1|many|-
TGCAGCGTTGGGGCAGACTCCTACGAGCAGTACTTC
CSVGADSYEQYF
>TRBJ1-1|TRBV2|-|-
TGTGCCAGCACCCTTGAGGGGGGGGGTAACACTGAAGCTTTCTTT
CASTLEGGGNTEAFF
>TRBJ2-5|TRBV6-5|-|-
TGTGCCAGCAGTTACTCGTGGGGGGCCCAAGAGACCCAGTACTTC
CASSYSWGAQETQYF
>TRBJ2-7|TRBV20-1|-|TRBD2
TGCAGTGCTAGGAGCGGGACTAGACGAACTCTCTACGAGCAGTACTTC
CSARSGTRRTLYEQYF
>TRBJ2-7|TRBV20-1|few|-
TGCAGTGCTAGAGATTTACGAGAGACCGAGCAGTACTTC
CSARDLRETEQYF
>TRBJ2-5|TRBV4-2|few|-
TGTGCCAGCAGCCCCCGAGCCGGCAAGGGCCCGTACCAAGAGACCCAGTACTTC
CASSPRAGKGPYQETQYF
>TRBJ1-5|TRBV25-1|many|-
TGTGCCAGCAGTGACGGTAGTGACTACAGCAATCAGCCCCAGCATTTT
CASSDGSDYSNQPQHF
>TRBJ1-1|TRBV7-9|many|-
TGTGCCAGCAGCTTAGGGGGGCACCAGAACACTGAAGCTTTCTTT
CASSLGGHQNTEAFF
>TRBJ1-2|TRBV5-6|-|TRBD1
TGTGCCAGCAGCTTGCGCCAGGGGGCCTTGAGTGGCTACACCTTC
CASSLRQGALSGYTF
>TRBJ1-1|TRBV7-2|-|-
TGTGCCAGCAGCCAGCTACTCTCCCCGACTGAAGCTTTCTTT
CASSQLLSPTEAFF
>TRBJ1-4|TRBV9|few|TRBD1
TGTGCCAGCAGTCAGGGGGAACATGAAAAACTGTTTTTT
CASSQGEHEKLFF
>TRBJ1-2|TRBV19|many|-
TGTGCCAGTATGAACCAGGGGTATGGCTACACCTTC
CASMNQGYGYTF
>TRBJ2-7|TRBV25-1|many|-
TGTGCCAGCAGTGAATATAATGGGGGAACCTACGAGCAGTACTTC
CASSEYNGGTYEQYF
>TRBJ1-5|TRBV20-1|-|-
TGCAGTGCTAGCCAAAGTGGGCCCCAGCATTTT
CSASQSGPQHF